One sample yielded the 19 T cell receptor beta chains listed below, sequenced in a study of T-cell reconstitution after alpha-beta-depleted transplantation in children. Molecular barcoding with unique molecular identifiers was used for the TCRbeta library. Using its own MiXCR run on the PCR reads, TCRdb lists one record per CDR3 protein. The sample has some 830,000 distinct CDR3 sequences, 16% seen once. The sequences come from PBMCs, mostly from graft donor cells, collected 360 days after TCRalphabeta/CD19-depleted stem cell transplant. Source of these receptors: a male patient younger than 18 who had a stem cell transplant for acute lymphoblastic leukemia, so the T cells may come from the graft donor.

This clonotype has at least ten counts. This chain uses TRBV5-1 with TRBJ2-7; 7 bases map to TRBD1. This CDR3 has 14 amino acids. Germline V gives CDR1 SGHRS, CDR2 YFSETQ. J lost 3 bases, V lost 0 bases, and 3 bases had no gene match. The CDR3 DNA sequence: TGCGCCAGCAGCTTGGACAGGGGAAACTACGAGCAGTACTTC. It translates to CASSLDRGNYEQYF.

This clonotype was counted between two and nine times. This chain joins TRBV18 and TRBJ1-1, with D perhaps matching TRBD1 (5 bases). The CDR3 is 13 amino acids. Germline V gene lookup returns CDR1 KGHSH and CDR2 LQKENI. V was cut by 6 bases and J by 12 bases, with 20 bases left in between. In DNA, the CDR3 is TGTGCCAGCTCCCCGAATAGGGACTCCACGACTTTCTTT. It codes for CASSPNRDSTTFF.

The chain links TRBV9 to TRBJ2-1, with 12 positions matching TRBD2. The J segment lost 6 bases and the V segment lost 0 bases, leaving 7 bases of the junction unmatched. Germline loops: CDR1 SGDLS, CDR2 YYNGEE. The CDR3 has 17 residues. CDR3 residues: CASSVVPSGRALNEQFF. CDR3 coding DNA: TGTGCCAGCAGCGTAGTACCTAGCGGGAGGGCCCTCAATGAGCAGTTCTTC.

This clonotype was detected only a few times. This rearrangement joins TRBV20-1 to TRBJ2-7, with a possible D match to TRBD1 (6 bases). The CDR3 runs to 14 residues. Germline V gene lookup returns CDR1 DFQATT and CDR2 SNEGSKA (reference sequence). V lost 0 bases and J 3 bases, leaving 12 bases between the germline ends. DNA of the CDR3: TGCAGTGCTAGAGATGTGGGGGCTAACTACGAGCAGTACTTC. Translation gives CSARDVGANYEQYF.

The chain couples TRBV7-8 to TRBJ2-2; TRBD2 might be the D (6 bases). CDR3 size: 16 residues. In germline, CDR1 is SGHVS, CDR2 FQNEAQ. The V end lost 5 bases, the J end lost 5 bases, and 18 bases lay between the germline ends. For the CDR3, the DNA is TGTGCCAGCAGCCCTGCGGGACTGCGAGGGACCGGGGAGCTGTTTTTT. Amino acids: CASSPAGLRGTGELFF.

The chain has TRBV27 and TRBJ2-7, with D tentatively TRBD1 (6 bases). V lost 2 bases and J 5 bases, leaving 10 bases between the germline ends. CDR1 and CDR2 from the germline V gene are MNHEY and SMNVEV (reference sequence). There are 13 residues in the CDR3. The CDR3 loop is CASSLGNRDEQYF. The DNA of the CDR3 is TGTGCCAGCAGTTTAGGGAACAGGGACGAGCAGTACTTC.

The rearrangement joins TRBV20-1 to TRBJ2-1; 14 bases are a match to TRBD2. Unmatched junction bases numbered 8, after V lost 5 bases and J lost 8 bases. Germline V CDR1 and CDR2: DFQATT, SNEGSKA (reference sequence). The CDR3 extends over 15 amino acids. The CDR3 bases are TGCAGTGCTCCACCGGGACTAGCGGGAGCCGATGAGCAGTTCTTC. This sequence encodes CSAPPGLAGADEQFF.

V and J are TRBV2 and TRBJ1-1; D uncertain. V lost 0 bases and J 0 bases, leaving 5 bases between the germline ends. The CDR3 length is 14 residues. Germline V gives CDR1 SNHLY, CDR2 FYNNEI. The CDR3 bases are TGTGCCAGCAGTGAAGCCGGGGTGAACACTGAAGCTTTCTTT. The encoded protein is CASSEAGVNTEAFF. The full variable domain, in which reference TRBV2 and TRBJ1-1 provide the parts outside the CDR3, is EPEVTQTPSHQVTQMGQEVILRCVPISNHLYFYWYRQILGQKVEFLVSFYNNEISEKSEIFDDQFSVERPDGSNFTLKIRSTKLEDSAMYFCASSEAGVNTEAFFGQGTRLTVV.

This clonotype was seen only a few times. The chain recombines TRBV20-1 with TRBJ2-1; the D is unclear. Trimming took off 3 bases at V and 5 bases at J, with 8 bases between the two ends. The CDR3 runs 12 residues. Germline V lookup: CDR1 DFQATT, CDR2 SNEGSKA (reference sequence). The CDR3 sequence: CSASDTNNEQFF. The CDR3, as DNA: TGCAGTGCTAGTGATACTAACAATGAGCAGTTCTTC.

The rearrangement links TRBV29-1 to TRBJ1-4, with a weak D call TRBD1 (5 bases). CDR3 length equals 13 residues. Looked up from germline, CDR1 is SQVTM and CDR2 is ANQGSEA. Trimming left V 3 bases short and J 7 bases short, with 12 bases between. CDR3 amino acids: CSVEGGSGEKLFF. Here the CDR3 DNA reads TGCAGCGTTGAGGGGGGGAGCGGTGAAAAACTGTTTTTT.

This clonotype was detected ten times or more. The chain uses TRBV12-3 or TRBV12-4 and TRBJ2-3; TRBD1 or TRBD2 may be the D gene (6 bases each). This CDR3 comprises 13 residues. Trimming shortened V by 4 bases and J by 7 bases, and 12 bases separated the two germline ends. CDR3 residues: CASSSQGRNTQYF. The CDR3 region has the DNA TGTGCCAGCAGTTCCCAGGGGAGGAATACGCAGTATTTT.

This clonotype showed up just a few times. The chain uses TRBV7-3 and TRBJ1-4, with 9 bases lining up with TRBD1. There are 16 residues in the CDR3. J gave up 5 bases and V 5 bases, and 9 bases lay outside the gene matches. Germline V gives CDR1 SGHTA, CDR2 FQGTGA. CDR3 amino acids: CASSAPRTGENEKLFF. For the CDR3, the DNA is TGTGCCAGCAGCGCCCCCAGGACAGGGGAAAATGAAAAACTGTTTTTT.

The chain uses TRBV5-1 and TRBJ2-7; 10 bases align to TRBD2. CDR1 is SGHRS and CDR2 is YFSETQ in the germline V gene. CDR3 length: 15 residues. V was pared by 3 bases and J by 2 bases, with 5 bases of the junction left unmatched. CDR3 bases: TGCGCCAGCAGCTGGCGGCTAGCGGGAGCCTACGAGCAGTACTTC. This sequence encodes CASSWRLAGAYEQYF.

The rearrangement uses TRBV4-1 and TRBJ2-2, with TRBD2 as a possible D gene (5 bases). V lost 2 bases to trimming and J lost 9 bases, with 19 bases between them. CDR1 is MGHRA and CDR2 is YSYEKL in the germline V gene. This CDR3 contains 16 residues. CDR3: CASSQWESSRGRELFF. In nucleotides, the CDR3 is TGCGCCAGCAGCCAATGGGAGTCTAGCCGCGGCCGGGAGCTGTTTTTT.

The chain links TRBV5-1 to TRBJ2-1; no clear D. The CDR3 extends over 17 amino acids. Germline V gene data show CDR1 as SGHRS and CDR2 as YFSETQ. V was shortened by 4 bases and J by 1 base, with 18 bases between the two germline ends. CDR3: CASSLGDGVRSYNEQFF. In DNA form, the CDR3 reads TGCGCCAGCAGCCTGGGTGATGGAGTAAGGTCCTACAATGAGCAGTTCTTC.

The sample holds a few counts of this clonotype. The chain couples TRBV11-2 to TRBJ2-1, with D unclear. Germline assignment: CDR1 SGHAT and CDR2 FQNNGV. The CDR3 has 19 amino acids. Trimming took off 0 bases at V and 3 bases at J, with 21 bases between the two ends. The DNA of the CDR3 is TGTGCCAGCAGCTTAGAGATTGTTGCACCCCCACGTTTCTACAATGAGCAGTTCTTC. Its protein product is CASSLEIVAPPRFYNEQFF.

The J gene is TRBJ2-7, the V gene TRBV20-1; D is possibly TRBD1 (6 bases). The CDR3 is 16 amino acids. Germline CDR1 reads DFQATT; CDR2 reads SNEGSKA (reference sequence). Trimming cost V 0 bases and J 2 bases, with 17 bases left between them. The CDR3 here is CSARDLGAEATYEQYF. CDR3 coding DNA: TGCAGTGCTAGAGATTTGGGGGCTGAGGCTACCTACGAGCAGTACTTC.

V gene TRBV9 combines with J gene TRBJ2-7; TRBD2 agrees at 11 bases. This CDR3 contains 16 residues. V trimming: 2 bases; J trimming: 3 bases; junction bases outside the gene matches: 7. Germline CDR1 reads SGDLS; CDR2 reads YYNGEE. CDR3 region: CASSVSGTSGIYEQYF. Written as DNA, the CDR3 is TGTGCCAGCAGCGTCTCTGGGACTAGCGGAATCTACGAGCAGTACTTC. The complete variable domain, with remaining parts taken from reference TRBV9 and TRBJ2-7, reads DSGVTQTPKHLITATGQRVTLRCSPRSGDLSVYWYQQSLDQGLQFLIQYYNGEERAKGNILERFSAQQFPDLHSELNLSSLELGDSALYFCASSVSGTSGIYEQYFGPGTRLTVT.

V usage is TRBV20-1 and J usage is TRBJ2-7; possibly TRBD1 for D (6 bases). V was clipped by 5 bases and J by 2 bases, with 25 bases between them. Germline V gives CDR1 DFQATT, CDR2 SNEGSKA (reference sequence). The CDR3 totals 17 residues. The DNA for the CDR3 is TGCAGTGCTCCAAACGTCGAAACAGGGTCGAGGCCCTACGAGCAGTACTTC. This translates into CSAPNVETGSRPYEQYF.